The 26 T cell receptor beta chains in this list originate from one sample, sequenced in a study of blood T cell repertoires in COVID-19. Clones were sequenced by immunoSEQ multiplex PCR, and TCRdb holds only the in-frame ones, with some missing. The top ten clones hold roughly 5.3% of a sample with 200,000 to 300,000 clones, roughly 85% of them seen once. Sequenced material: peripheral blood. These receptors came from a man aged 45 to 65 with COVID-19, enrolled during active disease.

J is TRBJ2-7 and V is TRBV30, with D perhaps matching TRBD2 (5 bases). This CDR3 comprises 12 residues. Germline CDR1 is GTSNPN and CDR2 is SVGIG (reference sequence). V lost 3 bases and J lost 5, with 11 bases in between. The CDR3 reads CAWSPGSHEQYF. Written as DNA, the CDR3 is TGTGCCTGGAGCCCGGGATCCCACGAGCAGTACTTC.

The CDR3 is CAITKTGDTDTQYF. In DNA, the CDR3 is TGTGCCATCACCAAGACAGGGGACACAGATACGCAGTATTTT. This chain links TRBV10-3 with TRBJ2-3; 8 positions match TRBD1. Trimming took 7 bases from V and 2 from J; bases not matched to a gene: 5. The germline gives CDR1 ENHRY, CDR2 SYGVKD. The CDR3 spans 14 residues.

V gene TRBV5-4 combines with J gene TRBJ1-2; D is unclear. Trimming shortened V by 5 bases and J by 1 base, and 12 bases separated the two germline ends. Germline assignment: CDR1 SGHNT and CDR2 YYREEE (reference sequence). The CDR3 has 14 amino acids. The DNA of the CDR3 is TGTGCCAGCAGACCCGAGAGCTTTAACTATGGCTACACCTTC. Its protein is CASRPESFNYGYTF.

The V and J genes are TRBV5-6 and TRBJ2-1; 14 bases are a match to TRBD2. Germline V gene lookup returns CDR1 SGHDT and CDR2 YYEEEE. CDR3 size: 19 residues. Unmatched junction bases numbered 10, after V lost 3 bases and J lost 2 bases. The CDR3 nucleotides are TGTGCCAGCAGCTCGCGGACTAGCGGGGGGACCTGGGCCTACAATGAGCAGTTCTTC. Its translation is CASSSRTSGGTWAYNEQFF.

The chain joins TRBV7-2 to TRBJ2-2; 10 bases align to TRBD2. Germline V lookup: CDR1 SGHTA, CDR2 FQGNSA. The CDR3 contains 16 residues. V was pared by 6 bases and J by 6 bases, with 10 bases of the junction left unmatched. CDR3 residues: CASRLSGGALAGELFF. CDR3 DNA: TGTGCCAGCAGATTGAGCGGGGGGGCCCTGGCCGGGGAGCTGTTTTTT.

CDR3 nucleotides: TGCAGCGTTGCTCAGGGCGGTGAAAAACTGTTTTTT. Protein product: CSVAQGGEKLFF. The chain recombines TRBV29-1 with TRBJ1-4; tentative D call: TRBD1 (5 bases). Germline V gene sequence: CDR1 SQVTM, CDR2 ANQGSEA. The CDR3 is 12 residues long. V dropped 4 bases and J dropped 7 bases, with 10 bases sitting between them.

This chain connects TRBV27 to TRBJ1-6; 7 bases fit TRBD1. This CDR3 is built from 16 residues. After removal of 4 bases from V and 0 bases from J, the junction contained 3 bases not matched to a gene. Germline values: CDR1 MNHEY, CDR2 SMNVEV (reference sequence). The CDR3 DNA follows: TGTGCCAGCAGTTCGGGACAGTTCTCCTATAATTCACCCCTCCACTTT. Translation gives CASSSGQFSYNSPLHF.

The chain uses TRBV4-1 and TRBJ2-1; 8 bases align to TRBD1. The CDR3 has 14 amino acids. Losses at the gene ends were 5 bases for V and 7 bases for J; bases not matched to a gene: 7. Germline loops: CDR1 MGHRA, CDR2 YSYEKL. CDR3 DNA: TGCGCCAGCAGCGCGACAGGGGAGATAAATGAGCAGTTCTTC. It codes for CASSATGEINEQFF.

The CDR3 bases are TGTGCCAGCAGTTACGCAGGGGGCAACAATCAGCCCCAGCATTTT. It translates to CASSYAGGNNQPQHF. The chain employs TRBV6-2 or TRBV6-3 and TRBJ1-5, with TRBD1 matching 8 bases. The CDR3 is 15 amino acids. Germline CDR1 and CDR2: MNHEY and SVGEGT. V lost 2 bases, J lost 3 bases, and 3 bases stayed unmatched.

The rearrangement links TRBV7-3 to TRBJ2-3; D remains unclear. The V gene lost 4 bases and the J gene lost 6 bases, with 11 bases spanning the gap. The germline V gene encodes CDR1 SGHTA and CDR2 FQGTGA. The CDR3 has 13 residues. The chain's CDR3 is CASSSTKMDTQYF. Here the CDR3 DNA reads TGTGCCAGCAGCTCTACCAAGATGGATACGCAGTATTTT. The variable domain in full, completed from reference TRBV7-3 and TRBJ2-3, reads GAGVSQTPSNKVTEKGKYVELRCDPISGHTALYWYRQSLGQGPEFLIYFQGTGAADDSGLPNDRFFAVRPEGSVSTLKIQRTERGDSAVYLCASSSTKMDTQYFGPGTRLTVL.

The chain carries TRBV5-4 and TRBJ2-7, with TRBD1 matching 12 bases. V shed 3 bases and J 4 bases; nucleotides not matched to a gene: 5. The CDR3 runs 15 residues. Germline V gene sequence: CDR1 SGHNT, CDR2 YYREEE (reference sequence). CDR3 bases: TGTGCCAGCAGCTCCGGGACAGGGGGCTGGTACGAGCAGTACTTC. Its protein is CASSSGTGGWYEQYF.

The chain has TRBV7-2 and TRBJ2-3; 8 bases fit TRBD2. Germline V gene sequence: CDR1 SGHTA, CDR2 FQGNSA. The CDR3 has 16 residues. The J segment lost 1 base and the V segment lost 5 bases, leaving 8 bases of the junction unmatched. The chain's CDR3 is CASSPHSGVGTDTQYF. The DNA for the CDR3 is TGTGCCAGCAGCCCGCATAGCGGGGTTGGCACAGATACGCAGTATTTT.

This clone was recorded a few times. The rearrangement links TRBV20-1 to TRBJ2-7; D is perhaps TRBD1 (6 bases). The germline gives CDR1 DFQATT, CDR2 SNEGSKA (reference sequence). V gave up 3 bases and J gave up 2 bases, with 11 bases separating them. CDR3 length: 13 amino acids. CDR3 protein: CSASPTGTYEQYF. The CDR3, as DNA: TGCAGTGCTAGTCCAACAGGGACCTACGAGCAGTACTTC.

This chain links TRBV5-5 with TRBJ2-5; possibly TRBD2 for D (6 bases). The germline V and J ends were trimmed by 6 bases and 2 bases, with 17 bases remaining between them. CDR1 and CDR2 (germline): SGHKS, YYEKEE (reference sequence). CDR3 length equals 15 residues. The CDR3 bases are TGTGCCAGCAAACTTGGGACTGGGGAGCAAGAGACCCAGTACTTC. It encodes CASKLGTGEQETQYF. The full variable domain, rest sourced from reference TRBV5-5 and TRBJ2-5, is DAGVTQSPTHLIKTRGQQVTLRCSPISGHKSVSWYQQVLGQGPQFIFQYYEKEERGRGNFPDRFSARQFPNYSSELNVNALLLGDSALYLCASKLGTGEQETQYFGPGTRLLVL.

The rearrangement joins TRBV19 to TRBJ2-3; possibly TRBD2 for D (5 bases). Trimming took off 4 bases at V and 0 bases at J, with 8 bases between the two ends. Germline V lookup: CDR1 LNHDA, CDR2 SQIVND (reference sequence). This CDR3 spans 14 amino acids. In nucleotides, the CDR3 is TGTGCCAGTAGTAGCGGGTTCAGCACAGATACGCAGTATTTT. Translated: CASSSGFSTDTQYF.

The chain carries TRBV5-4 and TRBJ2-7; 9 bases agree with TRBD1. V gave up 5 bases and J gave up 6 bases; unmatched junction bases: 12. Germline-derived CDR1 and CDR2 are SGHNT and YYREEE (reference sequence). This CDR3 has 15 amino acids. The CDR3 DNA follows: TGTGCCAGCAGTTCCCGTCAGGGACAGGGAGCCGAGCAGTACTTC. Protein sequence: CASSSRQGQGAEQYF.

The V gene is TRBV7-9, the J gene TRBJ1-2; D uncertain. Germline CDR1 is SEHNR and CDR2 is FQNEAQ (reference sequence). The V end was cut by 1 base, the J end by 1 base, with 4 bases between. The length of the CDR3 is 13 residues. The CDR3 region is CASSLDINYGYTF. The CDR3 DNA sequence: TGTGCCAGCAGCTTAGACATTAACTATGGCTACACCTTC.

The chain combines TRBV5-8 with TRBJ1-2, with 8 bases lining up with TRBD1. Germline V gives CDR1 SGHTS, CDR2 YDEGEE. The ends lost 7 bases at V and 2 bases at J; junction bases unmatched: 4. The CDR3 contains 13 residues. The CDR3 protein is CASGRTGNYGYTF. The DNA for the CDR3 is TGTGCCAGCGGACGGACAGGGAACTATGGCTACACCTTC.

V gene TRBV23-1 combines with J gene TRBJ1-2; a possible D gene is TRBD1 (5 bases). TRBV23-1 is known as an ORF, though its function is uncertain. Between the trimmed V and J ends, which lost 0 bases and 6 bases, there was a span of 29 bases. The CDR3 loop spans 20 amino acids. CDR3 nucleotide sequence: TGCGCCAGCAGTCAATCGGGGACTCTGGGGATGTTAAGATGGATGGATGGCTACACCTTC. Translating it yields CASSQSGTLGMLRWMDGYTF.

The rearrangement links TRBV19 to TRBJ1-4, with D perhaps TRBD1 (6 bases). The V gene lost 6 bases and the J gene lost 3 bases, with 17 bases spanning the gap. The CDR3 covers 16 residues. Germline values: CDR1 LNHDA, CDR2 SQIVND (reference sequence). CDR3 loop: CASRRTTGMSNEKLFF. CDR3 bases: TGTGCCAGTAGGAGGACCACAGGGATGTCTAATGAAAAACTGTTTTTT.

The J gene is TRBJ2-2, the V gene TRBV2, with a tentative D call TRBD1 (6 bases). Germline V gene data show CDR1 as SNHLY and CDR2 as FYNNEI. Trimming left V 4 bases short and J 6 bases short, with 15 bases between. This CDR3 spans 15 amino acids. The CDR3 protein is CASSGWGRFAGELFF. CDR3 DNA sequence: TGTGCCAGCAGTGGGTGGGGGCGATTTGCCGGGGAGCTGTTTTTT.

The rearrangement links TRBV7-8 to TRBJ2-5, with TRBD2 matching 13 bases. V shed 7 bases and J 5 bases; nucleotides not matched to a gene: 7. The germline CDR1 and CDR2 sequences are SGHVS and FQNEAQ. The CDR3 is 15 amino acids. The CDR3 reads CASKLAGGPSETQYF. CDR3 in DNA: TGTGCCAGCAAACTAGCGGGGGGGCCGAGTGAGACCCAGTACTTC.

V gene TRBV4-1 combines with J gene TRBJ2-7, with 11 bases lining up with TRBD2. This CDR3 has 17 amino acids. Unmatched junction bases numbered 11, after V lost 4 bases and J lost 3 bases. CDR1 MGHRA and CDR2 YSYEKL come from the germline V gene. The CDR3 is CASSRLAGGEGDYEQYF. As DNA, the CDR3 is TGCGCCAGCAGCCGCCTAGCGGGGGGCGAAGGAGACTACGAGCAGTACTTC.

V is TRBV20-1 and J is TRBJ2-3; perhaps TRBD2 as D (6 bases). Germline lookup yields CDR1 DFQATT and CDR2 SNEGSKA (reference sequence). The CDR3 is made up of 14 amino acids. V gave up 3 bases and J gave up 1 base, with 11 bases separating them. CDR3 in amino acids: CSASIPGGTDTQYF. DNA for the CDR3: TGCAGTGCTAGTATTCCGGGGGGCACAGATACGCAGTATTTT.

V gene TRBV5-1 combines with J gene TRBJ1-3, with 10 bases that match TRBD1. CDR1 SGHRS and CDR2 YFSETQ come from the germline V gene. This CDR3 region has 16 residues. V lost 4 bases and J lost 0; bases outside the gene matches: 4. The CDR3 spells CASSTTGGLSGNTIYF. As DNA, the CDR3 is TGCGCCAGCAGCACGACAGGGGGCCTCTCTGGAAACACCATATATTTT.

This chain joins TRBV6-1 and TRBJ1-5, with TRBD1 matching over 12 bases. Germline V gene data show CDR1 as MNHNS and CDR2 as SASEGT. The CDR3 spans 16 residues. The trim removed 4 bases at V and 7 bases at J, leaving 8 bases unmatched. CDR3 region: CASSVPGTGGFQPQHF. CDR3 bases: TGTGCCAGCAGTGTCCCCGGGACAGGGGGCTTCCAGCCCCAGCATTTT.